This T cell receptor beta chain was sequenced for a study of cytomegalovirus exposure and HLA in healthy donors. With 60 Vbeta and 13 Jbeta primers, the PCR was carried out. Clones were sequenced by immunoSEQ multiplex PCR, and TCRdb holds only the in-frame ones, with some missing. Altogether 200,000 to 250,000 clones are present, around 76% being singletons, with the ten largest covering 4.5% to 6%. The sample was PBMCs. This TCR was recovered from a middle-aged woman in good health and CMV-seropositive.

The CDR3 is CASSIGQGIGEAFF. The CDR3 nucleotides are TGTGCCAGTAGTATAGGACAGGGGATCGGTGAAGCTTTCTTT. The V call is TRBV19, the J call TRBJ1-1; 8 bases align to TRBD1. The CDR3 is 14 residues long. V shed 1 base, J shed 7 bases, and the junction held 5 bases outside the gene matches. CDR1 and CDR2 (germline): LNHDA, SQIVND (reference sequence).